This section outlines one T cell receptor beta chain sequence together with its context. Authors' methods: From reference gene primer amplification, estimates of nucleated cell counts were derived. TCRdb's copy holds only in-frame clones and misses some; the assay was immunoSEQ multiplex PCR. The DNA gave D and trimming, while V, J and clone size come from that table. The table records 150,000 to 200,000 clones, around 83% of them present only once. The germline V and J ends were trimmed by 1 base and 6 bases, with 10 bases remaining between them. Germline CDR1 and CDR2: SGHNT and YENEEA. This CDR3 has 13 residues. The data were taken from a study of blood T cell repertoires in COVID-19. The overall study: Whether acute or convalescent, the COVID-19 samples came from the United States, Italy and Spain. Sources were T cells, B-cell-depleted T cells, or PBMCs; the material itself was cDNA or gDNA.

Seattle cases were enrolled at active infection and followed longitudinally. The specimen sequenced was peripheral blood. The rearrangement uses TRBV11-3 and TRBJ2-7; D may be TRBD2 (5 bases). The source of this sequence is a woman in her seventies with COVID-19, enrolled during active disease. The CDR3 sequence: CASSLGPGIEQYF. CDR3 nucleotide sequence: TGTGCCAGCAGCTTAGGACCCGGGATCGAGCAGTACTTC.